This entry concerns a single TCR beta chain. Its antigen remains unidentified. These data come from a study of cytomegalovirus exposure and HLA in healthy donors. Germline V CDR1 and CDR2: SGHTS, YDEGEE. This CDR3 comprises 15 residues. Trimming removed 4 bases at V and 3 bases at J, with 16 bases between. Overall study results and limits: Several of the most significant clusters appeared, in a later analysis, to be linked to common viral pathogens. The dataset shows that most TCR sequences were rare, while some public TCRs occurred in many donors.

The PCR employed 60 Vbeta primers together with 13 Jbeta primers. Sequenced by immunoSEQ multiplex PCR; TCRdb stores in-frame clones only, minus some. The sample lists about 130,000 clones; more than 60% were seen once. Source material: PBMCs. V is TRBV5-8 and J is TRBJ2-5; a possible D gene is TRBD1 (5 bases). This TCR was recovered from a woman aged 40-49 years in good health and CMV-seronegative. The CDR3 reads CASSLAGEGEETQYF. The DNA for the CDR3 is TGTGCCAGCAGCCTGGCTGGGGAAGGGGAAGAGACCCAGTACTTC.